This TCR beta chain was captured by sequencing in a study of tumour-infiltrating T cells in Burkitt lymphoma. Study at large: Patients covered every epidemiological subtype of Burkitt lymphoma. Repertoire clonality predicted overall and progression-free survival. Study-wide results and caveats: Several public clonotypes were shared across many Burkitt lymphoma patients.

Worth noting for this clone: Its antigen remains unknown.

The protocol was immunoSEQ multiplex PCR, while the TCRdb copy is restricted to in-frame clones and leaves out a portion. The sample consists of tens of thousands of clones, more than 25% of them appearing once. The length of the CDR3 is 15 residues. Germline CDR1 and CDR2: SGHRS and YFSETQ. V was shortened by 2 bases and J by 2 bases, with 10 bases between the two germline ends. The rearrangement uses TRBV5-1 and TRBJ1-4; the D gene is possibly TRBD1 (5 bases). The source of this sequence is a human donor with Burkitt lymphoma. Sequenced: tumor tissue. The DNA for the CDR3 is TGCGCCAGCAGCTTCGTTGGGGGGACTAATGAAAAACTGTTTTTT. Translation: CASSFVGGTNEKLFF.